Below, one TCR beta chain is given with its context. The data are from a study of blood T cell repertoires in COVID-19. In the study overall: Material from acute and convalescent COVID-19 was sourced from the United States, Italy and Spain. The analysed material was cDNA or gDNA that came from T cells, B-cell-depleted T cells, or PBMCs.

Authors' analysis steps: Estimates of nucleated cell counts were drawn from the amplification of reference gene primers. The table came from immunoSEQ multiplex PCR; TCRdb's copy has only in-frame clones and leaves some out. V, J and clone size are those of that table, while D and trimming were read from the DNA. Here the sample spans fewer than 120,000 clones, roughly 91% being singletons. J gave up 4 bases and V 5 bases, and 3 bases lay outside the gene matches. The CDR3 sequence is 14 residues long. Germline loops: CDR1 LGHNA, CDR2 YNFKEQ. This receptor was obtained from a woman in her 50s with acute or convalescent COVID-19. This chain links TRBV4-2 with TRBJ2-1; TRBD1 matches 9 bases. Source material: peripheral blood. CDR3 sequence reads: CASSAGQGYNEQFF. The DNA of the CDR3 is TGTGCCAGCAGCGCGGGACAGGGATACAATGAGCAGTTCTTC.